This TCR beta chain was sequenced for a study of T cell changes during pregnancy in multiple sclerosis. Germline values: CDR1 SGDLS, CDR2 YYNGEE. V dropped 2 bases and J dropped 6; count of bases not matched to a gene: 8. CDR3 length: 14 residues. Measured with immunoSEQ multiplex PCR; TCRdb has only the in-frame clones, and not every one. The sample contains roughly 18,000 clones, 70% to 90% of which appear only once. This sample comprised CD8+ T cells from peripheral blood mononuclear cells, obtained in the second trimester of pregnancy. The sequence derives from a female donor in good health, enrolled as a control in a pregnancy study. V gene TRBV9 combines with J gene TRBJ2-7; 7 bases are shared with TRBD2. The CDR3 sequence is CASSVGGSSGEQYF. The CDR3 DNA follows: TGTGCCAGCAGCGTGGGGGGGAGTTCGGGCGAGCAGTACTTC.